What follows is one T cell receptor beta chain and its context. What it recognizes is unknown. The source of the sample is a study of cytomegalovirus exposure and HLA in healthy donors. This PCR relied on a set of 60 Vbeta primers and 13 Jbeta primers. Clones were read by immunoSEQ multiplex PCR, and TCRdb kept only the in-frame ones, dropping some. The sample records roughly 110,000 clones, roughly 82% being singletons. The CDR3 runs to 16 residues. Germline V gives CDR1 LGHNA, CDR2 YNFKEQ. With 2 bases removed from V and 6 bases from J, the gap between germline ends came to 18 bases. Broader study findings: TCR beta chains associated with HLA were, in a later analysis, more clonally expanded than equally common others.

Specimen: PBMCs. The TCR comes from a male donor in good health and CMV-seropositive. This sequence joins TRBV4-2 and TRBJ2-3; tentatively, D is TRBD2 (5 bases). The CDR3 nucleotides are TGTGCCAGCAGCCAATCTCGAGCGGAGGTCCGCGATACGCAGTATTTT. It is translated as CASSQSRAEVRDTQYF.